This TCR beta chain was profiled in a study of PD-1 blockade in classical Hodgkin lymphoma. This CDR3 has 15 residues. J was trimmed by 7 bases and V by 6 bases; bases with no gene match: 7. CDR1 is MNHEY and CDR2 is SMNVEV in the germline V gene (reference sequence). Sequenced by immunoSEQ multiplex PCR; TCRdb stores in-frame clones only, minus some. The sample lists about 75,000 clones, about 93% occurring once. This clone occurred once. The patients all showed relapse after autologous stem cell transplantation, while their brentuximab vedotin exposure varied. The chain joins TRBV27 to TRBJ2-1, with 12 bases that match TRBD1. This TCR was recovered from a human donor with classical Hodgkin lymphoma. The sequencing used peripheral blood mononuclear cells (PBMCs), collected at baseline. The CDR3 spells CASREGTGGLNEQFF. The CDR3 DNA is TGTGCCAGCAGAGAAGGGACAGGGGGCTTAAATGAGCAGTTCTTC.